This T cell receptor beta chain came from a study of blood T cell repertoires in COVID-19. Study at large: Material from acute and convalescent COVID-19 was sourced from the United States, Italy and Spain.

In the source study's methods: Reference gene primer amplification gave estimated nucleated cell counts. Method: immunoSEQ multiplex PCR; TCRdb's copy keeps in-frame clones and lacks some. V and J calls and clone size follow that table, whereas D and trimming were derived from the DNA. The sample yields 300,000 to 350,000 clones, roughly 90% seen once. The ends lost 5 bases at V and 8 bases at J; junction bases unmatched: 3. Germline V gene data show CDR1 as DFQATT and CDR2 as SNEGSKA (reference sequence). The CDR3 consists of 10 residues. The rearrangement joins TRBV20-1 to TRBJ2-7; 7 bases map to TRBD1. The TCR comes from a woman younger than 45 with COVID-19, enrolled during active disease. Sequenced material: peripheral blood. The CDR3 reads CSAPQGQQYF. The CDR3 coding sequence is TGCAGTGCTCCACAGGGGCAGCAGTACTTC.